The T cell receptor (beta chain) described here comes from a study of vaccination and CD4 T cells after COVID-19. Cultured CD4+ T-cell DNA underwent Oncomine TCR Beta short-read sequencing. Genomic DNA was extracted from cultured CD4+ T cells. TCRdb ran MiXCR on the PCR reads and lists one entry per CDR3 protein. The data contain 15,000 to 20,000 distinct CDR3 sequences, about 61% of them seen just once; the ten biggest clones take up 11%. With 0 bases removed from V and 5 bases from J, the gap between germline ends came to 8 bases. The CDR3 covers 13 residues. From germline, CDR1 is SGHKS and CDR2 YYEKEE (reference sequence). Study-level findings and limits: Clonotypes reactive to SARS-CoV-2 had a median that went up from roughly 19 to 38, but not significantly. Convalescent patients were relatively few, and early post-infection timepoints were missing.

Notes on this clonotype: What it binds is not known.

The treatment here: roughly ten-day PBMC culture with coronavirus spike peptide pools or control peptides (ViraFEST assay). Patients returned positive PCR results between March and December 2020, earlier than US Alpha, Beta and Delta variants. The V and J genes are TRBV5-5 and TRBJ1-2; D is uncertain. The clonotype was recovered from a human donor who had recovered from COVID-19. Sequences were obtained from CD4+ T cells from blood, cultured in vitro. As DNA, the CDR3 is TGTGCCAGCAGCTTGGTTAGGGAGTATGGCTACACCTTC. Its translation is CASSLVREYGYTF. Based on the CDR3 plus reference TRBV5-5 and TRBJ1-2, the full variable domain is DAGVTQSPTHLIKTRGQQVTLRCSPISGHKSVSWYQQVLGQGPQFIFQYYEKEERGRGNFPDRFSARQFPNYSSELNVNALLLGDSALYLCASSLVREYGYTFGSGTRLTVV.